The rows below give T cell receptor beta chains drawn from one sample of a study of spatial heterogeneity in lung cancer. TCRdb re-called the 5' RACE reads with MiXCR, one entry per CDR3 protein. Among thousands of distinct CDR3 sequences, around 6.7% were seen once, and the ten largest hold roughly a quarter. Material: lung tumor tissue, obtained at surgery. These receptors were taken from a male donor with early-stage non-small cell lung cancer. Each CDR3 is given with its conserved first and last residue. D genes are given only for firm matches. Expanded clones get a size class; other rows say once, few or many, or leave the size out.

clone_size: many; v_call: TRBV12-3/TRBV12-4; j_call: TRBJ1-3; d_call: .; cdr3_nt: TGTGCCAGCAGTAGGGGTTCCGCTGGAAACACCATATATTTT; cdr3_aa: CASSRGSAGNTIYF
clone_size: many; v_call: TRBV2; j_call: TRBJ2-3; d_call: TRBD2; cdr3_nt: TGTGCCAGCAGAGATTGGGACTACACAGATACGCAGTATTTT; cdr3_aa: CASRDWDYTDTQYF
clone_size: medium-sized; v_call: TRBV7-7; j_call: TRBJ2-7; d_call: TRBD2; cdr3_nt: TGTGCCAGCAGCTTAGCGAGCGGGGACGAGCAGTACTTC; cdr3_aa: CASSLASGDEQYF
clone_size: medium-sized; v_call: TRBV7-2; j_call: TRBJ2-3; d_call: .; cdr3_nt: TGTGCCAGCAGCTTACAGGGGACCGGTGCATTATACGATACGCAGTATTTT; cdr3_aa: CASSLQGTGALYDTQYF
clone_size: medium-sized; v_call: TRBV5-1; j_call: TRBJ2-1; d_call: TRBD2; cdr3_nt: TGCGCCAGCGGAGCGGGAGGACGAGGCAATGAGCAGTTCTTC; cdr3_aa: CASGAGGRGNEQFF
clone_size: medium-sized; v_call: TRBV7-9; j_call: TRBJ2-5; d_call: .; cdr3_nt: TGTGCCAGCAGCCCCCGAGGGGCGCCGTGGGCAGAGACCCAGTACTTC; cdr3_aa: CASSPRGAPWAETQYF
clone_size: medium-sized; v_call: TRBV6-2/TRBV6-3; j_call: TRBJ2-7; d_call: .; cdr3_nt: TGTGCCAGCAGTTATTTGGGGGACCCTAACGAGCAGTACTTC; cdr3_aa: CASSYLGDPNEQYF
clone_size: few; v_call: TRBV5-6; j_call: TRBJ2-5; d_call: .; cdr3_nt: TGTGCCAGCAGCTTGTTTGCGGGGAGGGGGAAGACCCAGTACTTC; cdr3_aa: CASSLFAGRGKTQYF
clone_size: medium-sized; v_call: TRBV23-1; j_call: TRBJ2-3; d_call: TRBD2; cdr3_nt: TGCGCCCCCACCCGGGAGCGGGGTCCTAGGGAAGATACGCAGTATTTT; cdr3_aa: CAPTRERGPREDTQYF
clone_size: many; v_call: TRBV5-1; j_call: TRBJ2-2; d_call: TRBD2; cdr3_nt: TGCGCCAGCAGACGGACTAGCGGGAGGGCCGGTGGCGGGGAGCTGTTTTTT; cdr3_aa: CASRRTSGRAGGGELFF
clone_size: medium-sized; v_call: TRBV6-6; j_call: TRBJ2-1; d_call: TRBD1; cdr3_nt: TGTGCCAGCAGTTTTTCCCAAGGGACAGGGACCTACAATGAGCAGTTCTTC; cdr3_aa: CASSFSQGTGTYNEQFF
clone_size: many; v_call: TRBV7-2; j_call: TRBJ2-2; d_call: .; cdr3_nt: TGTGCCAGCAGCTTTGGTCTGGCGGGGACCGGGGAGCTGTTTTTT; cdr3_aa: CASSFGLAGTGELFF
clone_size: many; v_call: TRBV5-1; j_call: TRBJ2-5; d_call: TRBD2; cdr3_nt: TGCGCCAGCAGCTCACCCCTAGCGGGAGGGGAGACCCAGTACTTC; cdr3_aa: CASSSPLAGGETQYF
clone_size: .; v_call: TRBV7-8; j_call: TRBJ2-5; d_call: TRBD2; cdr3_nt: TGTGCCAGCAGCTCACTCGGACTAGCAGGGGAGACCCAGTACTTC; cdr3_aa: CASSSLGLAGETQYF
clone_size: many; v_call: TRBV5-5; j_call: TRBJ2-2; d_call: .; cdr3_nt: TGTGCCAGCACCCCGGGACTGCTAATCGGGGAGCTGTTTTTT; cdr3_aa: CASTPGLLIGELFF
clone_size: many; v_call: TRBV9; j_call: TRBJ2-1; d_call: .; cdr3_nt: TGTGCCAGCAGCGAGGTCCCCTACAATGAGCAGTTCTTC; cdr3_aa: CASSEVPYNEQFF
clone_size: medium-sized; v_call: TRBV6-1; j_call: TRBJ2-7; d_call: TRBD2; cdr3_nt: TGTGCCAGCAACGGAGGACTAGCAAGTGAGCAGTACTTC; cdr3_aa: CASNGGLASEQYF
clone_size: medium-sized; v_call: TRBV9; j_call: TRBJ2-5; d_call: .; cdr3_nt: TGTGCCAGCAGCGTAAACGAGAGAACCCAGTACTTC; cdr3_aa: CASSVNERTQYF
clone_size: .; v_call: TRBV13; j_call: TRBJ2-1; d_call: TRBD2; cdr3_nt: TGTGCCAGCAGCTACCCTAGCGGCAATGTCAATGAGCAGTTCTTC; cdr3_aa: CASSYPSGNVNEQFF
clone_size: medium-sized; v_call: TRBV28; j_call: TRBJ1-1; d_call: .; cdr3_nt: TGTGCCACCGCGCGGGCGACAGTGGGGACTGAAGCTTTCTTT; cdr3_aa: CATARATVGTEAFF
clone_size: medium-sized; v_call: TRBV20-1; j_call: TRBJ2-3; d_call: .; cdr3_nt: TGCAGTGCCCTTCCCGGTAGCACAGATACGCAGTATTTT; cdr3_aa: CSALPGSTDTQYF
clone_size: medium-sized; v_call: TRBV13; j_call: TRBJ2-2; d_call: .; cdr3_nt: TGTGCCAGCAGCCTCGATGAAGCGGCCGGGGAGCTGTTTTTT; cdr3_aa: CASSLDEAAGELFF
clone_size: large; v_call: TRBV12-3/TRBV12-4; j_call: TRBJ2-6; d_call: TRBD1; cdr3_nt: TGTGCCAGCAGCCCCCGGGACAGACTCTCTGGGGCCAACGTCCTGACTTTC; cdr3_aa: CASSPRDRLSGANVLTF
clone_size: many; v_call: TRBV7-2; j_call: TRBJ2-7; d_call: TRBD2; cdr3_nt: TGTGCCAGCGGGACGGGGGGGTCGTACGAGCAGTACTTC; cdr3_aa: CASGTGGSYEQYF
clone_size: many; v_call: TRBV27; j_call: TRBJ2-2; d_call: .; cdr3_nt: TGTGCCAGCAATGGGGACACCGGGGAGCTGTTTTTT; cdr3_aa: CASNGDTGELFF
clone_size: many; v_call: TRBV6-2/TRBV6-3; j_call: TRBJ2-2; d_call: TRBD2; cdr3_nt: TGTGCCAGCAGTTACCAGGGACTAGCGGGAGCTACCGGGGAGCTGTTTTTT; cdr3_aa: CASSYQGLAGATGELFF
clone_size: medium-sized; v_call: TRBV7-2; j_call: TRBJ2-4; d_call: TRBD1; cdr3_nt: TGTGCCAGCAGCTCCACCGTCGGACAGGGCAAAAACATTCAGTACTTC; cdr3_aa: CASSSTVGQGKNIQYF
clone_size: many; v_call: TRBV6-1; j_call: TRBJ2-3; d_call: TRBD2; cdr3_nt: TGTGCCAGCTCGGGACTAGCGGGAGCAACGGATACGCAGTATTTT; cdr3_aa: CASSGLAGATDTQYF
clone_size: many; v_call: TRBV29-1; j_call: TRBJ2-2; d_call: TRBD1; cdr3_nt: TGCAGCGTTGAAGGTTTCAGGGACAGGGGACGGACCGGGGAGCTGTTTTTT; cdr3_aa: CSVEGFRDRGRTGELFF
clone_size: medium-sized; v_call: TRBV6-2/TRBV6-3; j_call: TRBJ2-7; d_call: TRBD1; cdr3_nt: TGTGCCAGCAGCGACAGGGTATTCTACGAGCAGTACTTC; cdr3_aa: CASSDRVFYEQYF
clone_size: medium-sized; v_call: TRBV5-4; j_call: TRBJ1-6; d_call: .; cdr3_nt: TGTGCCAGCATGGCCGGGGGGACTTCGGGTTCACCCCTCCACTTT; cdr3_aa: CASMAGGTSGSPLHF
clone_size: medium-sized; v_call: TRBV7-2; j_call: TRBJ2-3; d_call: .; cdr3_nt: TGTGCCAGCAGTATTTCAGGGACAGATACGCAGTATTTT; cdr3_aa: CASSISGTDTQYF
clone_size: large; v_call: TRBV6-5; j_call: TRBJ2-3; d_call: TRBD2; cdr3_nt: TGTGCCAGCAGACCGGGACTAGCTACCACAGATACGCAGTATTTT; cdr3_aa: CASRPGLATTDTQYF
clone_size: medium-sized; v_call: TRBV24-1; j_call: TRBJ2-3; d_call: TRBD2; cdr3_nt: TGTGCCACCAGTGATGGAGCGGGAGGAACAGATACGCAGTATTTT; cdr3_aa: CATSDGAGGTDTQYF
clone_size: many; v_call: TRBV30; j_call: TRBJ2-2; d_call: TRBD2; cdr3_nt: TGTGCCTGGAGTCTTAGGTTAGCGGGAGACGGGGAGCTGTTTTTT; cdr3_aa: CAWSLRLAGDGELFF
clone_size: few; v_call: TRBV11-2; j_call: TRBJ2-5; d_call: TRBD2; cdr3_nt: TGTGCCAGCAGCTTAGTTAGCGGGGCGGAGACCCAGTACTTC; cdr3_aa: CASSLVSGAETQYF
clone_size: medium-sized; v_call: TRBV5-6; j_call: TRBJ2-5; d_call: .; cdr3_nt: TGTGCCAGCAGCTCCCGGGAGGGGGCTAAAAGAGAGACCCAGTACTTC; cdr3_aa: CASSSREGAKRETQYF
clone_size: many; v_call: TRBV7-3; j_call: TRBJ2-3; d_call: TRBD1; cdr3_nt: TGTGCCAGCAGCTTTGATACAGGGGGAGGCACGCAGTATTTT; cdr3_aa: CASSFDTGGGTQYF
clone_size: many; v_call: TRBV5-5; j_call: TRBJ2-3; d_call: TRBD2; cdr3_nt: TGTGCCAGCAGGTTGGGGACACTAGCGGGGGTAGATACGCAGTATTTT; cdr3_aa: CASRLGTLAGVDTQYF
clone_size: medium-sized; v_call: TRBV20-1; j_call: TRBJ2-5; d_call: .; cdr3_nt: TGCAGTGCTATGGGAGGAGAGACCCAGTACTTC; cdr3_aa: CSAMGGETQYF
clone_size: medium-sized; v_call: TRBV11-2; j_call: TRBJ2-7; d_call: .; cdr3_nt: TGTGCCAGCAGCTTTAGTGAGGGCTCCGAGCAGTACTTC; cdr3_aa: CASSFSEGSEQYF
clone_size: many; v_call: TRBV5-1; j_call: TRBJ1-1; d_call: .; cdr3_nt: TGCGCCAGCAGCTCAAGGTTTCGGGACACTGAAGCTTTCTTT; cdr3_aa: CASSSRFRDTEAFF
clone_size: medium-sized; v_call: TRBV5-6; j_call: TRBJ1-6; d_call: TRBD1; cdr3_nt: TGTGCCAGCAGCCCGGGACAGGGGGTGGGGCCCCTCCACTTT; cdr3_aa: CASSPGQGVGPLHF
clone_size: .; v_call: TRBV9; j_call: TRBJ1-3; d_call: TRBD1; cdr3_nt: TGTGCCAGCAAACAGGGGCTCTCTGGAAACACCATATATTTT; cdr3_aa: CASKQGLSGNTIYF
clone_size: many; v_call: TRBV27; j_call: TRBJ1-2; d_call: .; cdr3_nt: TGTGCCAGCAGTCAACAGGCAGACTATGGCTACACCTTC; cdr3_aa: CASSQQADYGYTF
clone_size: many; v_call: TRBV27; j_call: TRBJ2-3; d_call: TRBD1; cdr3_nt: TGTGCCAGCAGTTTGACAGGGTCCACAGATACGCAGTATTTT; cdr3_aa: CASSLTGSTDTQYF
clone_size: medium-sized; v_call: TRBV7-2; j_call: TRBJ1-1; d_call: .; cdr3_nt: TGTGCCAGCAGCTTAGTCGTCGGCAGGGGCGTCGGGACTGAAGCTTTCTTT; cdr3_aa: CASSLVVGRGVGTEAFF
clone_size: medium-sized; v_call: TRBV6-5; j_call: TRBJ2-7; d_call: TRBD1; cdr3_nt: TGTGCCAGCAGCGCACGTGGACAGGGACTTTACGAGCAGTACTTC; cdr3_aa: CASSARGQGLYEQYF
clone_size: many; v_call: TRBV7-2; j_call: TRBJ2-5; d_call: TRBD2; cdr3_nt: TGTGCCAGCAGCTTCGGGGGGCAAGAGACCCAGTACTTC; cdr3_aa: CASSFGGQETQYF
clone_size: medium-sized; v_call: TRBV29-1; j_call: TRBJ1-2; d_call: TRBD1; cdr3_nt: TGCAGCGTTATCGACAGGGATGGTGGCTACACCTTC; cdr3_aa: CSVIDRDGGYTF
clone_size: many; v_call: TRBV7-2; j_call: TRBJ2-3; d_call: .; cdr3_nt: TGTGCCAGCAGCCCCGTGATCGTGGCAGATACGCAGTATTTT; cdr3_aa: CASSPVIVADTQYF
clone_size: hyperexpanded; v_call: TRBV11-2; j_call: TRBJ2-1; d_call: .; cdr3_nt: TGTGCCAGCAGCCCTCGGGGCCCTAAGCCCAATGAGCAGTTCTTC; cdr3_aa: CASSPRGPKPNEQFF
clone_size: once; v_call: TRBV29-1; j_call: TRBJ2-5; d_call: .; cdr3_nt: TGCAGCACCGAAACTCCCTTCACGGGGGAGACCCAGTACTTC; cdr3_aa: CSTETPFTGETQYF
clone_size: medium-sized; v_call: TRBV7-2; j_call: TRBJ1-2; d_call: .; cdr3_nt: TGTGCCAGCAGCTTAGTTATGGCAGGGGATGAATTCGCCTATGGCTACACCTTC; cdr3_aa: CASSLVMAGDEFAYGYTF
clone_size: medium-sized; v_call: TRBV7-2; j_call: TRBJ1-4; d_call: .; cdr3_nt: TGTGCCAGCAGCCGCGGGCAGGGTAGGGAAAAACTGTTTTTT; cdr3_aa: CASSRGQGREKLFF